The 29 T cell receptor beta chains below come from one sample, sequenced in a study of graft-versus-host responses after intestinal transplantation (dated by TCRdb to about 2021). Library creation used the immunoSEQ multiplex PCR assay. TCRdb took over this immuneACCESS table, retaining in-frame rearrangements with V and J assigned. Such tables are incomplete; in checked studies, under half of the missing clones stem from an unresolved V gene, and the remainder is unexplained. For this sample the table gives about 82,000 clones, of which about nine tenths were detected only once. Of the sample, 0.1% is held by the ten largest clones. Interpreted using the paper, the time point label stands for: cells obtained before transplantation from donor or recipient. Which antigens these TCRs recognize remains unknown. Here the sequenced sample was unstimulated CD4+ T cells sorted from spleen or lymph node cells, taken before intestinal transplant. The origin of the receptors is a human donor who received an intestinal transplant.

A single count supports this clone. The chain is built from TRBV5-5 and TRBJ1-6; D is perhaps TRBD1 (6 bases). Germline-derived CDR1 and CDR2 are SGHKS and YYEKEE (reference sequence). Trimming removed 4 bases at V and 10 bases at J, with 21 bases between. The length of the CDR3 is 16 residues. The CDR3 DNA sequence: TGTGCCAGCAGCATGCTCACAGGGAGTACGGGCTCACCCCTCCACTTT. Translated, it gives CASSMLTGSTGSPLHF.

The chain uses TRBV18 and TRBJ1-3, with D unresolved. The length of the CDR3 is 14 residues. V was cut by 2 bases and J by 0 bases, with 5 bases left in between. Germline assignment: CDR1 KGHSH and CDR2 LQKENI. The CDR3 region has the DNA TGTGCCAGCTCACCATTAGTCTCTGGAAACACCATATATTTT. Protein: CASSPLVSGNTIYF.

The chain carries TRBV11-2 and TRBJ1-6; 8 positions match TRBD1. Germline V gene data show CDR1 as SGHAT and CDR2 as FQNNGV. The CDR3 runs to 14 residues. With V trimmed by 6 bases and J by 7 bases, 5 bases remained unmatched. The CDR3 DNA is TGTGCCAGCAGTCGGGACAGGATAAATTCACCCCTCCACTTT. Its protein product is CASSRDRINSPLHF.

The chain carries TRBV30 and TRBJ1-4; D is ambiguous. The germline V gene encodes CDR1 GTSNPN and CDR2 SVGIG (reference sequence). This CDR3 spans 13 amino acids. V lost 0 bases and J 8 bases, leaving 10 bases between the germline ends. This chain's CDR3 is CAWSVRAREKLFF. As DNA, the CDR3 is TGTGCCTGGAGTGTGAGGGCACGAGAAAAACTGTTTTTT.

V gene TRBV2 combines with J gene TRBJ2-5; 7 bases line up with TRBD1. The J call may be incorrect, as the DNA end agrees better with TRBJ2-7. This CDR3 is built from 16 residues. Germline V CDR1 and CDR2: SNHLY, FYNNEI. This CDR3 reads CASSNPDRARTYEQYF. Here the CDR3 DNA reads TGTGCCAGCAGTAATCCCGACAGGGCGAGGACCTACGAGCAGTACTTC.

The chain joins TRBV7-8 to TRBJ2-7, with 12 positions matching TRBD2. The V gene end was trimmed by 2 bases and the J gene end by 3 bases; junction bases not matched to a gene: 11. The germline V gene has CDR1 SGHVS and CDR2 FQNEAQ. The CDR3 spans 18 residues. In DNA form, the CDR3 reads TGTGCCAGCAGCTTACTGAGCCTAGCGGGGGGGCAAAGCTACGAGCAGTACTTC. This codes for CASSLLSLAGGQSYEQYF.

This chain's CDR3 is CASLETQYF. CDR3 bases: TGTGCCAGCCTCGAGACCCAGTACTTC. V is TRBV2 and J is TRBJ2-5; D call uncertain. This CDR3 spans 9 amino acids. V lost 8 bases to trimming and J lost 5 bases, with 3 bases between them. Germline assignment: CDR1 SNHLY and CDR2 FYNNEI.

This clone was seen a handful of times. The chain recombines TRBV19 with TRBJ1-3, with D perhaps matching TRBD1 (5 bases). This CDR3 has 15 amino acids. V was trimmed by 4 bases and J by 2 bases, leaving 12 bases between them. Germline CDR1 and CDR2: LNHDA and SQIVND (reference sequence). The CDR3 coding sequence is TGTGCCAGTAGTAGTCGGGGGGGAGCTGGAAACACCATATATTTT. This translates into CASSSRGGAGNTIYF.

The genes are TRBV19 and TRBJ1-5; perhaps TRBD1 as D (5 bases). Trimming shortened V by 7 bases and J by 2 bases, and 15 bases separated the two germline ends. The CDR3 covers 15 residues. Germline CDR1 and CDR2: LNHDA and SQIVND (reference sequence). CDR3 loop: CASNLGGWGNQPQHF. The CDR3 nucleotides are TGTGCCAGTAACCTGGGGGGGTGGGGCAATCAGCCCCAGCATTTT.

The J gene is TRBJ2-2, the V gene TRBV2; 7 nucleotides match TRBD1. The length of the CDR3 is 14 residues. CDR1 is SNHLY, CDR2 FYNNEI, per germline. Germline trimming cut 4 bases from V and 1 base from J; bases unmatched to any gene: 0. The CDR3 is CASSGTGNTGELFF. CDR3 in DNA: TGTGCCAGCAGTGGGACAGGGAACACCGGGGAGCTGTTTTTT.

The chain is built from TRBV30 and TRBJ1-1; D unresolved. Trimming removed 0 bases from V and 1 base from J, with 12 bases in between. This CDR3 comprises 15 residues. The germline V gene has CDR1 GTSNPN and CDR2 SVGIG (reference sequence). CDR3 region: CAWSVRSFGNTEAFF. The CDR3 bases are TGTGCCTGGAGTGTACGTAGTTTTGGGAACACTGAAGCTTTCTTT.

This clone was found a few times. The V and J genes are TRBV10-3 and TRBJ2-1, with 12 bases aligning to TRBD1. The CDR3 contains 15 residues. Germline V lookup: CDR1 ENHRY, CDR2 SYGVKD. V shed 7 bases, J shed 7 bases, and the junction held 8 bases outside the gene matches. The CDR3 spells CAITPGDRGRNEQFF. CDR3 coding DNA: TGTGCCATCACCCCGGGGGACAGGGGGCGGAATGAGCAGTTCTTC.

This rearrangement joins TRBV2 to TRBJ2-2; TRBD1 might be the D (5 bases). The germline CDR1 and CDR2 sequences are SNHLY and FYNNEI. The CDR3 is made up of 14 amino acids. V dropped 5 bases and J dropped 2 bases, with 9 bases sitting between them. The CDR3: CASSIGHNTGELFF. Here the CDR3 DNA reads TGTGCCAGCAGTATAGGACATAACACCGGGGAGCTGTTTTTT.

The chain is built from TRBV30 and TRBJ1-2, with unresolved D. Trimming left V 5 bases short and J 3 bases short, with 10 bases between. The CDR3 has 12 amino acids. Looked up from germline, CDR1 is GTSNPN and CDR2 is SVGIG (reference sequence). CDR3 nucleotides: TGTGCCTGGTCCGGGAGATACTATGGCTACACCTTC. Protein product: CAWSGRYYGYTF.

This clone was observed a single time. This chain uses TRBV4-3 with TRBJ2-3, with TRBD2 as a possible D gene (6 bases). The CDR3 runs to 17 residues. Germline V lookup: CDR1 LGHNA, CDR2 YSLEER. V dropped 1 base and J dropped 3 bases, with 17 bases sitting between them. The CDR3 is CASSQGGSSVRTDTQYF. CDR3 DNA: TGCGCCAGCAGCCAAGGAGGATCTAGCGTTAGGACAGATACGCAGTATTTT.

This rearrangement joins TRBV19 to TRBJ1-2; 8 bases match TRBD1. V shed 7 bases, J shed 1 base, and the junction held 11 bases outside the gene matches. The CDR3 runs to 16 residues. Germline loops: CDR1 LNHDA, CDR2 SQIVND (reference sequence). The CDR3 is CASTFTGTGYNYGYTF. In DNA form, the CDR3 reads TGTGCCAGTACCTTTACCGGGACAGGCTATAACTATGGCTACACCTTC.

This chain uses TRBV30 with TRBJ2-1; 8 bases are shared with TRBD2. V lost 1 base, J lost 1 base, and 3 bases stayed unmatched. The germline gives CDR1 GTSNPN, CDR2 SVGIG (reference sequence). The CDR3 is 15 amino acids. The chain's CDR3 is CAWSGSSGSYNEQFF. The CDR3 DNA follows: TGTGCCTGGAGTGGATCTAGCGGGTCCTACAATGAGCAGTTCTTC. Together with reference TRBV30 and TRBJ2-1, the CDR3 gives the full variable domain: SQTIHQWPATLVQPVGSPLSLECTVEGTSNPNLYWYRQAAGRGLQLLFYSVGIGQISSEVPQNLSASRPQDRQFILSSKKLLLSDSGFYLCAWSGSSGSYNEQFFGPGTRLTVL.

The V gene is TRBV4-3, the J gene TRBJ1-6; D gene unclear. CDR3 length: 19 residues. V lost 0 bases and J lost 3, with 18 bases in between. The germline CDR1 and CDR2 sequences are LGHNA and YSLEER. As DNA, the CDR3 is TGCGCCAGCAGCCAAGACGGGAGTGCAGGTCAACACTATAATTCACCCCTCCACTTT. Residues: CASSQDGSAGQHYNSPLHF.

The chain employs TRBV4-3 and TRBJ1-1; 8 nucleotides line up with TRBD1. This CDR3 region has 15 residues. Germline V gene lookup returns CDR1 LGHNA and CDR2 YSLEER. J gave up 1 base and V 2 bases, and 3 bases lay outside the gene matches. CDR3 protein: CASSQQDRANTEAFF. CDR3 in DNA: TGCGCCAGCAGCCAACAGGACAGGGCGAACACTGAAGCTTTCTTT.

The chain has TRBV19 and TRBJ2-5; the D gene is possibly TRBD2 (5 bases). The CDR3 length is 14 residues. CDR1 is LNHDA, CDR2 SQIVND, per germline (reference sequence). Trimming took 3 bases from V and 1 from J, leaving 9 bases between them. CDR3 protein: CASSIFGGQETQYF. Here the CDR3 DNA reads TGTGCCAGTAGTATTTTTGGAGGCCAAGAGACCCAGTACTTC.

In this sample, this clone turned up once. The chain recombines TRBV5-1 with TRBJ2-7; a possible D gene is TRBD1 (6 bases). Germline V gene data show CDR1 as SGHRS and CDR2 as YFSETQ. Trimming removed 6 bases at V and 0 bases at J, with 19 bases between. CDR3 length: 16 amino acids. CDR3 amino acids: CASTWGPASSSYEQYF. The CDR3 nucleotides read TGCGCCAGCACTTGGGGGCCCGCCTCAAGCTCCTACGAGCAGTACTTC.

The rearrangement links TRBV19 to TRBJ1-2; 8 bases agree with TRBD1. V shed 5 bases, J shed 4 bases, and the junction held 3 bases outside the gene matches. Germline CDR1 LNHDA, CDR2 SQIVND (reference sequence). CDR3 length equals 13 residues. The CDR3 loop is CASSAGTGYGYTF. The CDR3 DNA is TGTGCCAGTAGTGCCGGGACAGGCTATGGCTACACCTTC.

The gene calls are TRBV5-1 and TRBJ2-7; TRBD2 is a possible D gene (5 bases). The CDR3 consists of 14 residues. Germline V gene data show CDR1 as SGHRS and CDR2 as YFSETQ. V lost 5 bases and J 5 bases, leaving 17 bases between the germline ends. This CDR3 reads CASRGLGFGDEQYF. CDR3 coding DNA: TGCGCCAGCAGGGGCCTGGGTTTCGGGGACGAGCAGTACTTC.

The chain links TRBV10-1 to TRBJ2-1, with TRBD1 identical over 9 bases. Germline CDR1 WNHNN, CDR2 SYGVQD (reference sequence). This CDR3 comprises 14 residues. Trimming took 6 bases from V and 8 from J; bases not matched to a gene: 8. The CDR3 loop reads CASSPGQGGYEQFF. CDR3 coding DNA: TGCGCCAGCAGCCCGGGACAGGGAGGATATGAGCAGTTCTTC.

This rearrangement joins TRBV29-1 to TRBJ2-2; 7 bases are shared with TRBD1. V shed 4 bases and J 0 bases; nucleotides not matched to a gene: 2. This CDR3 spans 14 amino acids. The germline V gene has CDR1 SQVTM and CDR2 ANQGSEA. The CDR3 loop is CSVVDRANTGELFF. The CDR3 nucleotides read TGCAGCGTTGTTGACAGGGCGAACACCGGGGAGCTGTTTTTT.

This sequence joins TRBV7-6 and TRBJ2-6; D is unclear. Trimming left V 5 bases short and J 0 bases short, with 14 bases between. The CDR3 has 17 amino acids. Per the germline V gene, CDR1 is SGHVS and CDR2 is FNYEAQ. CDR3 in amino acids: CASSPWYLSSGANVLTF. CDR3 DNA sequence: TGTGCCAGCAGCCCATGGTACCTTAGCTCTGGGGCCAACGTCCTGACTTTC.

CDR3 protein: CASRGREVSDTQYF. For the CDR3, the DNA is TGCGCCAGCAGGGGCAGGGAGGTTTCAGATACGCAGTATTTT. The chain joins TRBV5-1 to TRBJ2-3; perhaps TRBD2 as D (6 bases). This CDR3 contains 14 residues. The germline V and J ends were trimmed by 5 bases and 4 bases, with 14 bases remaining between them. CDR1 is SGHRS and CDR2 is YFSETQ in the germline V gene.

CDR3 sequence reads: CASSRDGTGVNQPQHF. The CDR3 DNA reads TGTGCCAGCTCACGCGACGGGACAGGGGTAAATCAGCCCCAGCATTTT. The chain carries TRBV18 and TRBJ1-5; 10 bases agree with TRBD1. V was clipped by 4 bases and J by 4 bases; unmatched bases: 7. The germline CDR1 and CDR2 sequences are KGHSH and LQKENI. There are 16 residues in the CDR3. Variable domain in full (rest from reference TRBV18 and TRBJ1-5): NAGVMQNPRHLVRRRGQEARLRCSPMKGHSHVYWYRQLPEEGLKFMVYLQKENIIDESGMPKERFSAEFPKEGPSILRIQQVVRGDSAAYFCASSRDGTGVNQPQHFGDGTRLSIL.

The chain uses TRBV11-3 and TRBJ2-5, with TRBD1 identical over 7 bases. V was pared by 5 bases and J by 1 base, with 4 bases of the junction left unmatched. Germline loops: CDR1 SGHNT, CDR2 YENEEA. CDR3 length: 14 amino acids. The CDR3 sequence: CASSPGTVQETQYF. CDR3 sequence (DNA): TGTGCCAGCAGCCCAGGGACAGTCCAAGAGACCCAGTACTTC.